This T cell receptor beta chain is from a study of blood T cell repertoires in COVID-19. Across the whole study: PBMCs, B-cell-depleted T cells, or T cells provided the cDNA or gDNA that made up the material.

Germline CDR1 SGHRS, CDR2 YFSETQ. Trimming took 2 bases from V and 2 from J, leaving 16 bases between them. This CDR3 has 16 residues. Measured with immunoSEQ multiplex PCR; TCRdb has only the in-frame clones, and not every one. The sample lists roughly 250,000 clones; about nine tenths were seen once. Sample: PBMCs or T cells enriched from blood (not recorded which). The receptor comes from a woman aged 18-29 years who had recovered from COVID-19. The rearrangement links TRBV5-1 to TRBJ2-5; D perhaps matches TRBD2 (6 bases). The DNA of the CDR3 is TGCGCCAGCAGCTTCCCCTCGGGGGTGGGGCAAGAGACCCAGTACTTC. It codes for CASSFPSGVGQETQYF.